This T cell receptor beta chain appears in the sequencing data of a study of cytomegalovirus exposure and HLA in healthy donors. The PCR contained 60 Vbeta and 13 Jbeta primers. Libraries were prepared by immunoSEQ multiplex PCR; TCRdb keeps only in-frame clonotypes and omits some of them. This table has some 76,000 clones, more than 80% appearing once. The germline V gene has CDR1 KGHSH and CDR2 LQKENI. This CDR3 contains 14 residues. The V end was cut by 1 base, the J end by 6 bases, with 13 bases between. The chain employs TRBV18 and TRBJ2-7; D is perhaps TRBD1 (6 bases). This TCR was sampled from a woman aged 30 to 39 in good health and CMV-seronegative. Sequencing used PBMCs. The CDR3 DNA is TGTGCCAGCTCACCACGAAAGGGGGTAAGCGAGCAGTACTTC. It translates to CASSPRKGVSEQYF.